This T cell receptor (beta chain) was identified in a study of shared clonotypes between healthy human individuals. The naive CD8 fraction comprised CD45RO-negative cells positively selected for CCR7 and excluded terminally differentiated effector memory CD45RA+ cells. Healthy HIV-negative adults with no recent acute infections or vaccinations were recruited as donors. All of the donors resided in Nashville, Tennessee, and each was a Caucasian adult. Clones were sequenced by immunoSEQ multiplex PCR, and TCRdb holds only the in-frame ones, with some missing. The data hold fewer than 1 million clones, with about 96% observed a single time. Trimming shortened V by 4 bases and J by 0 bases, and 24 bases separated the two germline ends. There are 19 residues in the CDR3. The germline gives CDR1 WSHSY, CDR2 SAAADI.

The chain combines TRBV10-2 with TRBJ1-1; D is possibly TRBD1 (5 bases). The TCR was taken from a man aged 25-45 years in good health. Sequencing was carried out using naive CD8+ T cells sorted from blood. The CDR3 reads CASSGGLWPDINMNTEAFF. The CDR3 DNA reads TGCGCCAGCAGTGGGGGACTCTGGCCCGACATCAACATGAACACTGAAGCTTTCTTT.